Listed here are 5 T cell receptor beta chains from one sample, sequenced in a study of cytomegalovirus exposure and HLA in healthy donors (dated by TCRdb to about 2017). The library was generated by the immunoSEQ multiplex PCR assay. TCRdb provides this immuneACCESS table in a form limited to in-frame rearrangements. Some clones are lacking; in checked studies, under half of them reflect an unresolved V gene, and why the rest are absent is not known. This sample comprises 150,000 to 200,000 clones, 85% of them detected only once. Under 2.5% of the sample is held by the ten biggest clonotypes. The source material was PBMCs. The origin of the receptors is a young man in good health and CMV-seropositive.

V gene TRBV5-6 combines with J gene TRBJ1-1; no clear D gene. V lost 1 base and J lost 3, with 16 bases in between. From germline, CDR1 is SGHDT and CDR2 YYEEEE. The CDR3 spans 16 residues. CDR3 coding DNA: TGTGCCAGCAGCTTGTTCGATTGGGAGACGGACACTGAAGCTTTCTTT. Translated: CASSLFDWETDTEAFF.

The V call is TRBV11-3, the J call TRBJ1-6, with D perhaps matching TRBD1 (6 bases). The CDR3 has 14 amino acids. V lost 2 bases to trimming and J lost 7 bases, with 9 bases between them. The V gene's germline CDR1 is SGHNT and CDR2 YENEEA. The CDR3 DNA reads TGTGCCAGCAGCTTAACAGGGATCAATTCACCCCTCCACTTT. It is translated as CASSLTGINSPLHF.

This CDR3 reads CAWHVGLARISGELFF. The CDR3, as DNA: TGTGCCTGGCACGTCGGACTAGCCCGTATCTCCGGGGAGCTGTTTTTT. The chain recombines TRBV30 with TRBJ2-2, with 8 bases that match TRBD2. Germline-derived CDR1 and CDR2 are GTSNPN and SVGIG (reference sequence). V lost 5 bases, J lost 6 bases, and 14 bases stayed unmatched. The CDR3 length is 16 residues.

The chain joins TRBV18 to TRBJ1-4, with TRBD1 matching 7 bases. The V and J ends lost 3 bases and 8 bases, in that order; junction bases with no gene match: 15. Germline CDR1 reads KGHSH; CDR2 reads LQKENI. The CDR3 is 17 amino acids. The CDR3 sequence is CASSPTSSQGGSEKLFF. Written as DNA, the CDR3 is TGTGCCAGCTCACCCACATCGTCTCAGGGGGGAAGCGAAAAACTGTTTTTT.

Written as DNA, the CDR3 is TGTGCCAGCTCACCACGGACAGGGCCAGGAAATCAGCCCCAGCATTTT. Its translation is CASSPRTGPGNQPQHF. V gene TRBV18 combines with J gene TRBJ1-5; 8 bases are shared with TRBD1. The CDR3 loop spans 16 amino acids. Germline assignment: CDR1 KGHSH and CDR2 LQKENI. V dropped 1 base and J dropped 4; count of bases not matched to a gene: 6.